Listed below are T cell receptor beta chains from one sample, sequenced in a study of graft-versus-host responses after intestinal transplantation. Data came from immunoSEQ multiplex PCR; TCRdb stores just in-frame clones and leaves some out. The data contain under 20,000 clones, 85% to 95% of them singletons. This material consisted of PBMCs, taken 23 days after intestinal transplant. These TCRs come from a human patient who received an intestinal transplant, so some T cells may come from the graft donor. Each CDR3 is given with its conserved first and last residue. D genes are given only for firm matches. For some rows the clone size is stated as once, few or many, or as a class when expanded; others skip it.

V: TRBV7-9
J: TRBJ1-1
D: .
size: .
DNA: TGTGCCAGCAGCTTAGCATCGGGGGTTGAAGCTTTCTTT
CDR3: CASSLASGVEAFF

V: TRBV9
J: TRBJ2-1
D: .
size: .
DNA: TGTGCCAGCAGCGTAGGTCGTAGCTCCTACAATGAGCAGTTCTTC
CDR3: CASSVGRSSYNEQFF

V: TRBV6-6
J: TRBJ2-7
D: .
size: .
DNA: TGTGCCAGCAGTTCCTGGGACGGAGCCGCGGACGAGCAGTACTTC
CDR3: CASSSWDGAADEQYF

V: TRBV16
J: TRBJ1-1
D: .
size: .
DNA: TGTGCCAGCAGCCAATCTGACGGTAACACTGAAGCTTTCTTT
CDR3: CASSQSDGNTEAFF

V: TRBV5-1
J: TRBJ2-7
D: TRBD1
size: .
DNA: TGCGCCAGCAGCCCGGACAGGGTGGCCGAGCAGTACTTC
CDR3: CASSPDRVAEQYF

V: TRBV4-1
J: TRBJ1-1
D: TRBD1
size: .
DNA: TGCGCCAGCAGCCAAGTTGGGACAGTGGATGCTTTCTTT
CDR3: CASSQVGTVDAFF

V: TRBV6-5
J: TRBJ2-5
D: .
size: .
DNA: TGTGCCAGCAGTTACTCCGGGCTAGACCAAGAGACCCAGTACTTC
CDR3: CASSYSGLDQETQYF

V: TRBV15
J: TRBJ2-3
D: .
size: .
DNA: TGTGCCACCAGCAGAGCGCCGCGGTTGGATACGCAGTATTTT
CDR3: CATSRAPRLDTQYF

V: TRBV9
J: TRBJ2-1
D: .
size: .
DNA: TGTGCCAGCAACCGGGACCCAACCTACAATGAGCAGTTCTTC
CDR3: CASNRDPTYNEQFF

V: TRBV2
J: TRBJ2-5
D: TRBD2
size: .
DNA: TGTGCCAGCAGTGTTCCAGCGGGAGGAAAAGAGACCCAGTACTTC
CDR3: CASSVPAGGKETQYF

V: TRBV2
J: TRBJ2-7
D: .
size: .
DNA: TGTGCCAGCAGTGAAGGAGACCCTATAGGGTACGAGCAGTACTTC
CDR3: CASSEGDPIGYEQYF

V: TRBV5-1
J: TRBJ1-4
D: TRBD1
size: .
DNA: TGCGCCAGCAGCGGACCCGGGACAGGGGTTGGTAATGAAAAACTGTTTTTT
CDR3: CASSGPGTGVGNEKLFF

V: TRBV28
J: TRBJ2-2
D: TRBD2
size: .
DNA: TGTGCCAGCAGTTTGGGCGGGAGGGCCACGAACACCGGGGAGCTGTTTTTT
CDR3: CASSLGGRATNTGELFF

V: TRBV6-6
J: TRBJ1-2
D: .
size: .
DNA: TGTGCCAGCAGACACGGGGGGGGCGCCCACTATGGCTACACCTTC
CDR3: CASRHGGGAHYGYTF

V: TRBV6-4
J: TRBJ1-6
D: TRBD1
size: .
DNA: TGTGCCAGCAGTGACCCCGGGACAGCCCAACGCTCCTATAATTCACCCCTCCACTTT
CDR3: CASSDPGTAQRSYNSPLHF

V: TRBV5-1
J: TRBJ2-1
D: TRBD2
size: .
DNA: TGCGCCAGCAGCTTGGCCGAGGTTAGCGGGAGGCCTAGCTCCTACAATGAGCAGTTCTTC
CDR3: CASSLAEVSGRPSSYNEQFF

V: TRBV6-5
J: TRBJ2-7
D: .
size: .
DNA: TGTGCCAGCAGTTACTCGAGTCGGGCCGGGTCCTACGAGCAGTACTTC
CDR3: CASSYSSRAGSYEQYF

V: TRBV4-1
J: TRBJ1-2
D: .
size: .
DNA: TGCGCCAGCAGCCAAGAGGTGGGACCCTGGGGCTATGGCTACACCTTC
CDR3: CASSQEVGPWGYGYTF

V: TRBV6-1
J: TRBJ2-7
D: .
size: .
DNA: TGTGCCAGTGCCCAGGGGCTAGCGTACTCCTACGAGCAGTACTTC
CDR3: CASAQGLAYSYEQYF

V: TRBV11-2
J: TRBJ1-3
D: .
size: .
DNA: TGTGCCAGCAGCTTTTTTGAGGGGACCTCTGGAAACACCATATATTTT
CDR3: CASSFFEGTSGNTIYF

V: TRBV27
J: TRBJ2-7
D: .
size: .
DNA: TGTGCCAGCAGGGAACAGGGCTACGAGCAGTACTTC
CDR3: CASREQGYEQYF

V: TRBV30
J: TRBJ2-7
D: TRBD1
size: .
DNA: TGTGCCTGGAGTGCCAACCCGGGACAGGACTACGAGCAGTACTTC
CDR3: CAWSANPGQDYEQYF

V: TRBV25-1
J: TRBJ1-1
D: .
size: .
DNA: TGTGCCAGCAAAGGGCCCAACACTGAAGCTTTCTTT
CDR3: CASKGPNTEAFF

V: TRBV7-9
J: TRBJ1-2
D: .
size: .
DNA: TGTGCCAGCAGCGTACCCGGGACACGGGATAATGGCTACACCTTC
CDR3: CASSVPGTRDNGYTF

V: TRBV6-5
J: TRBJ2-1
D: TRBD2
size: .
DNA: TGTGCCAGCAGTTACTTCGCTAGCGGGAGTGGGAATGAGCAGTTCTTC
CDR3: CASSYFASGSGNEQFF

V: TRBV6-1
J: TRBJ1-5
D: .
size: .
DNA: TGTGCCAGCAGCCTCCGACAGGCCAATCAGCCCCAGCATTTT
CDR3: CASSLRQANQPQHF

V: TRBV27
J: TRBJ1-2
D: .
size: .
DNA: TGTGCCAGCAGTTTATCAAGGGGCTTGGATCGAGAGAAATACTATGGCTACACCTTC
CDR3: CASSLSRGLDREKYYGYTF

V: TRBV13
J: TRBJ1-1
D: .
size: once
DNA: TGTGCCAGCAGCCAGACATGGGGGGTCACTGAAGCTTTCTTT
CDR3: CASSQTWGVTEAFF

V: TRBV7-2
J: TRBJ1-1
D: .
size: .
DNA: TGTGCCAGCAGCTTAGCATTGGGGGCTGAAGCTTTCTTT
CDR3: CASSLALGAEAFF

V: TRBV11-2
J: TRBJ2-3
D: TRBD2
size: once
DNA: TGTGCCAGCAGCTCGGGGGGGGCAGATACGCAGTATTTT
CDR3: CASSSGGADTQYF

V: TRBV30
J: TRBJ1-6
D: TRBD1
size: .
DNA: TGTGCCTGGAGTTTCAGACAGGGGGCCGCTTCCTCCTATAATTCACCCCTCCACTTT
CDR3: CAWSFRQGAASSYNSPLHF

V: TRBV7-7
J: TRBJ2-1
D: .
size: .
DNA: TGTGCCAGCAGCGCAAACTCTGGAGATGAGCAGTTCTTC
CDR3: CASSANSGDEQFF

V: TRBV11-3
J: TRBJ2-3
D: .
size: .
DNA: TGTGCCAGCAGCAGCTTAGGGAGGGGGTCCCCAGATACGCAGTATTTT
CDR3: CASSSLGRGSPDTQYF

V: TRBV27
J: TRBJ2-1
D: TRBD2
size: once
DNA: TGTGCCAGCAGGGCGGGAGGGCCCTATGAGCAGTTCTTC
CDR3: CASRAGGPYEQFF

V: TRBV9
J: TRBJ1-5
D: .
size: .
DNA: TGTGCCAGCAGCGTAGGGGGGGGAGGTTTCGATCAGCCCCAGCATTTT
CDR3: CASSVGGGGFDQPQHF

V: TRBV28
J: TRBJ2-4
D: .
size: .
DNA: TGTGCCAGCAGTTACGGGACACCAAACATTCAGTACTTC
CDR3: CASSYGTPNIQYF

V: TRBV7-3
J: TRBJ2-1
D: TRBD2
size: .
DNA: TGTGCCAGCGGGCTAGCGGGAGGCTATGAGCAGTTCTTC
CDR3: CASGLAGGYEQFF

V: TRBV4-2
J: TRBJ2-2
D: TRBD1
size: .
DNA: TGTGCCAGCAGCCAAGAAGACAGGGGGCGTAGCACCGGGGAGCTGTTTTTT
CDR3: CASSQEDRGRSTGELFF

V: TRBV27
J: TRBJ1-1
D: .
size: .
DNA: TGTGCCAGCAGTTTACACCCGGCGGGGGACACTGAAGCTTTCTTT
CDR3: CASSLHPAGDTEAFF

V: TRBV27
J: TRBJ2-1
D: .
size: .
DNA: TGTGCCAGCACCAAGGGAGATGAGCAGTTCTTC
CDR3: CASTKGDEQFF

V: TRBV7-9
J: TRBJ2-7
D: .
size: .
DNA: TGTGCCAGCAGCTTAGCTTCTGGGCCCTACGAGCAGTACTTC
CDR3: CASSLASGPYEQYF

V: TRBV19
J: TRBJ1-5
D: .
size: .
DNA: TGTGCCAGTAGTAGGGCAGACAATCAGCCCCAGCATTTT
CDR3: CASSRADNQPQHF

V: TRBV27
J: TRBJ2-2
D: TRBD2
size: .
DNA: TGTGCCAGCAGTTTATCGCCTAGCGGGAGTTGGACCGGGGAGCTGTTTTTT
CDR3: CASSLSPSGSWTGELFF

V: TRBV12-1
J: TRBJ2-3
D: .
size: .
DNA: TGTGCCAGCAGCGCCTGGACTAGCGGGGGCATCACAGATACGCAGTATTTT
CDR3: CASSAWTSGGITDTQYF

V: TRBV7-7
J: TRBJ2-5
D: TRBD1
size: once
DNA: TGTGCCAGCAGCCAAGGACAGGGAAGGTACCAAGAGACCCAGTACTTC
CDR3: CASSQGQGRYQETQYF

V: TRBV18
J: TRBJ2-3
D: TRBD1
size: once
DNA: TGTGCCAGCTCAGAGACAGGGGGAGTAGCAGATACGCAGTATTTT
CDR3: CASSETGGVADTQYF

V: TRBV2
J: TRBJ2-7
D: .
size: .
DNA: TGTGCCAGCATTAGCGGTCGCGAGCAGTACTTC
CDR3: CASISGREQYF

V: TRBV28
J: TRBJ2-7
D: TRBD2
size: .
DNA: TGTGCCAGCAGCCTGGCAGCGGGACCCTACGAGCAGTACTTC
CDR3: CASSLAAGPYEQYF